The 30 T cell receptor beta chains reported below all come from one sample, sequenced in a study of blood T cell repertoires in COVID-19 (dated by TCRdb to 2020 to 2022). The method was the immunoSEQ multiplex PCR assay. TCRdb provides this immuneACCESS table in a form limited to in-frame rearrangements. Some clones are lacking; in checked studies, under half of them reflect an unresolved V gene, and why the rest are absent is not known. In all, the sample holds approximately 190,000 clones, and 86% of those were seen once. Of the sample, around 5.7% falls within the top ten clones. The sequenced sample was peripheral blood. The source of these receptors is a man older than 75 with acute or convalescent COVID-19.

In its sample, this clone was seen once. This chain uses TRBV27 with TRBJ1-2; the match to TRBD1 covers 7 bases. The germline CDR1 and CDR2 sequences are MNHEY and SMNVEV (reference sequence). The V and J ends lost 4 bases and 6 bases, in that order; junction bases with no gene match: 11. CDR3 length equals 15 residues. The DNA of the CDR3 is TGTGCCAGCAGTTCGGGACAGCCCAAGGTCGATGGCTACACCTTC. Translated, it gives CASSSGQPKVDGYTF.

This sequence joins TRBV11-3 and TRBJ1-2, with D unresolved. The CDR3 length is 13 residues. Germline assignment: CDR1 SGHNT and CDR2 YENEEA. The V and J ends lost 6 bases and 8 bases respectively, with 16 bases between them. CDR3 residues: CASRSQDGYGYTF. The CDR3 bases are TGTGCCAGCAGAAGCCAAGACGGGTACGGCTACACCTTC.

This clone was recorded only once. The chain joins TRBV19 to TRBJ2-2, with 7 positions matching TRBD1. After removal of 4 bases from V and 1 base from J, the junction contained 3 bases not matched to a gene. Germline V CDR1 and CDR2: LNHDA, SQIVND (reference sequence). The CDR3 is made up of 15 amino acids. CDR3 nucleotides: TGTGCCAGTAGTACGACAGGGCTGAACACCGGGGAGCTGTTTTTT. Protein: CASSTTGLNTGELFF.

The chain joins TRBV2 to TRBJ2-5; 10 bases are shared with TRBD1. J lost 3 bases, V lost 5 bases, and 9 bases had no gene match. Germline assignment: CDR1 SNHLY and CDR2 FYNNEI. This CDR3 is 16 amino acids long. The chain's CDR3 is CASSFTSGTGEETQYF. In DNA form, the CDR3 reads TGTGCCAGCAGTTTCACTTCCGGGACAGGGGAAGAGACCCAGTACTTC.

Worth noting for this clone: The same CDR3 is also encoded by other DNA sequences in this sample. This sequence joins TRBV7-2 and TRBJ2-2; 8 nucleotides match TRBD2. V gave up 1 base and J gave up 4 bases; unmatched junction bases: 2. The CDR3 spans 15 residues. The germline V gene encodes CDR1 SGHTA and CDR2 FQGNSA. CDR3 residues: CASSLVLAGTGELFF. CDR3 bases: TGTGCCAGCAGCTTAGTTCTAGCGGGCACCGGGGAGCTGTTTTTT.

The V gene is TRBV2, the J gene TRBJ1-4; D gene uncertain. CDR1 is SNHLY, CDR2 FYNNEI, per germline. CDR3 length equals 15 residues. With 7 bases removed from V and 7 bases from J, the gap between germline ends came to 19 bases. The CDR3 sequence: CASNRLDSFSEKLFF. CDR3 DNA sequence: TGTGCCAGCAACCGACTGGACTCTTTCTCTGAAAAACTGTTTTTT.

This sequence joins TRBV5-1 and TRBJ2-1; 7 bases are a match to TRBD1. V lost 5 bases, J lost 9 bases, and 17 bases stayed unmatched. Per the germline V gene, CDR1 is SGHRS and CDR2 is YFSETQ. This CDR3 has 16 amino acids. The CDR3 protein is CASSSTGTVSTTEQFF. CDR3 bases: TGCGCCAGCAGTTCCACCGGGACAGTTAGTACAACTGAGCAGTTCTTC.

J is TRBJ2-1 and V is TRBV27; 11 bases are a match to TRBD2. This CDR3 region has 18 residues. After removal of 6 bases from V and 10 bases from J, the junction contained 20 bases not matched to a gene. Germline V gene sequence: CDR1 MNHEY, CDR2 SMNVEV (reference sequence). CDR3 DNA sequence: TGTGCCAGCAGCCCCCACTCCCTAGCGGGAGGTTCCCGCGAGGAGCAGTTCTTC. It is translated as CASSPHSLAGGSREEQFF.

This clone was counted a single time. This chain uses TRBV7-2 with TRBJ2-3, with no clear D. The CDR3 has 13 amino acids. CDR1 is SGHTA, CDR2 FQGNSA, per germline. V was pared by 4 bases and J by 3 bases, with 8 bases between. CDR3 DNA: TGTGCCAGCAGCTCCCCGCGGACAGATACGCAGTATTTT. It codes for CASSSPRTDTQYF.

The genes are TRBV14 and TRBJ1-1; 7 positions match TRBD1. Trimming cost V 0 bases and J 6 bases; bases outside gene matches: 10. Germline CDR1 is SGHDN and CDR2 is FVKESK. The CDR3 extends over 16 amino acids. CDR3 loop: CASSQDKGGQFSEAFF. The CDR3 DNA reads as TGTGCCAGCAGCCAAGATAAGGGGGGACAGTTCTCTGAAGCTTTCTTT.

The rearrangement links TRBV3-1 (or the pseudogene TRBV3-2) to TRBJ2-1, with 7 nucleotides matching TRBD2. The V gene end was trimmed by 5 bases and the J gene end by 6 bases; junction bases not matched to a gene: 4. The CDR3 length is 13 residues. Germline assignment: CDR1 LGHDT and CDR2 YNNKEL (reference sequence). This CDR3 is CASSFRTSNEQFF. As DNA, the CDR3 is TGTGCCAGCAGCTTTAGGACTAGCAATGAGCAGTTCTTC.

CDR3: CASSPTLGNTIYF. The CDR3 DNA reads TGTGCCAGCAGCCCTACCCTTGGAAACACCATATATTTT. The rearrangement uses TRBV9 and TRBJ1-3, with D hard to call. Germline V gene lookup returns CDR1 SGDLS and CDR2 YYNGEE. This CDR3 region has 13 residues. V lost 4 bases and J lost 3, with 8 bases in between.

This sequence joins TRBV10-3 and TRBJ2-5; 10 bases match TRBD1. V shed 6 bases and J 5 bases; nucleotides not matched to a gene: 6. This CDR3 is 14 amino acids long. Germline CDR1 reads ENHRY; CDR2 reads SYGVKD. The DNA of the CDR3 is TGTGCCATCAGCCGGGACAGGGGTGGGGAGACCCAGTACTTC. It codes for CAISRDRGGETQYF.

This sequence joins TRBV29-1 and TRBJ1-2; no clear D gene. Trimming pared 4 bases from V and 2 bases from J, leaving 11 bases between. Germline CDR1 reads SQVTM; CDR2 reads ANQGSEA. The length of the CDR3 is 13 residues. The CDR3 spells CSVVRGGNYGYTF. The CDR3 nucleotides read TGCAGCGTTGTCCGGGGAGGGAACTATGGCTACACCTTC.

V usage is TRBV7-9 and J usage is TRBJ2-7; 8 positions match TRBD1. This CDR3 contains 17 residues. Per germline, CDR1 SEHNR and CDR2 FQNEAQ (reference sequence). V shed 5 bases and J 4 bases; nucleotides not matched to a gene: 16. The CDR3 region is CASSIGTGGDGVYEQYV. The CDR3 nucleotides read TGTGCCAGCAGCATAGGGACAGGTGGCGACGGGGTTTACGAGCAGTACGTC.

The rearrangement joins TRBV30 to TRBJ1-4, with D tentatively TRBD1 (6 bases). CDR3 size: 12 residues. The V and J ends lost 2 bases and 7 bases respectively, with 8 bases between them. The germline V gene encodes CDR1 GTSNPN and CDR2 SVGIG (reference sequence). CDR3 residues: CAWSTGSEKLFF. CDR3 sequence (DNA): TGTGCCTGGAGTACAGGGAGTGAAAAACTGTTTTTT.

The V and J genes are TRBV5-8 and TRBJ2-3; D remains ambiguous. The CDR3 runs 15 residues. The germline V gene encodes CDR1 SGHTS and CDR2 YDEGEE. Trimming pared 2 bases from V and 0 bases from J, leaving 10 bases between. The CDR3 here is CASSLHGYSTDTQYF. In nucleotides, the CDR3 is TGTGCCAGCAGCTTACACGGGTACAGCACAGATACGCAGTATTTT.

This clone was picked up a small number of times. The J gene is TRBJ2-1, the V gene TRBV18; 12 nucleotides match TRBD2. Looked up from germline, CDR1 is KGHSH and CDR2 is LQKENI. CDR3 length equals 15 residues. The ends lost 3 bases at V and 5 bases at J; junction bases unmatched: 2. The CDR3 region has the DNA TGTGCCAGCTCACCCTGGACTAGCGGGAACAATGAGCAGTTCTTC. This encodes CASSPWTSGNNEQFF.

This chain links TRBV30 with TRBJ1-3; D is uncertain. Germline V gene sequence: CDR1 GTSNPN, CDR2 SVGIG (reference sequence). CDR3 length equals 13 residues. Trimming took 3 bases from V and 2 from J, leaving 8 bases between them. The CDR3 loop reads CAWSWTAGNTIYF. The CDR3 nucleotides read TGTGCCTGGAGCTGGACTGCTGGAAACACCATATATTTT. Together with reference TRBV30 and TRBJ1-3, the CDR3 gives the full variable domain: SQTIHQWPATLVQPVGSPLSLECTVEGTSNPNLYWYRQAAGRGLQLLFYSVGIGQISSEVPQNLSASRPQDRQFILSSKKLLLSDSGFYLCAWSWTAGNTIYFGEGSWLTVV.

The V call is TRBV6-6, the J call TRBJ2-5; D is perhaps TRBD1 (6 bases). Trimming removed 9 bases from V and 0 bases from J, with 11 bases in between. This CDR3 has 13 residues. The germline CDR1 and CDR2 sequences are MNHNY and SVGAGI (reference sequence). CDR3 coding DNA: TGTGCCAGTCTGACAGGAGACCAAGAGACCCAGTACTTC. It codes for CASLTGDQETQYF.

This clone turned up a few times. The chain joins TRBV3-1 (or the pseudogene TRBV3-2) to TRBJ1-3; D remains ambiguous. The CDR3 consists of 16 residues. V lost 4 bases and J 0 bases, leaving 13 bases between the germline ends. Germline CDR1 reads LGHDT; CDR2 reads YNNKEL (reference sequence). The CDR3 here is CASSRLDTSSGNTIYF. In nucleotides, the CDR3 is TGTGCCAGCAGCCGCCTTGACACATCCTCTGGAAACACCATATATTTT.

In this sample, this clone turned up once. The V gene is TRBV15, the J gene TRBJ1-1; tentatively, D is TRBD1 (5 bases). Germline V gives CDR1 LNHNV, CDR2 YYDKDF (reference sequence). V dropped 0 bases and J dropped 10 bases, with 18 bases sitting between them. CDR3 length equals 15 residues. As DNA, the CDR3 is TGTGCCACCAGCAGAGATTGGGGCGGAGGGGAGGGAGCTTTCTTT. It encodes CATSRDWGGGEGAFF.

A few counts support this clone. V is TRBV19 and J is TRBJ1-5, with D hard to call. CDR3 size: 12 residues. Germline CDR1 and CDR2: LNHDA and SQIVND (reference sequence). Between the trimmed V and J ends, which lost 9 bases and 2 bases, there was a span of 8 bases. This CDR3 reads CASRGGNQPQHF. The CDR3 DNA is TGTGCCAGCCGGGGTGGCAATCAGCCCCAGCATTTT.

The gene calls are TRBV19 and TRBJ2-7; TRBD2 agrees at 8 bases. The V gene's germline CDR1 is LNHDA and CDR2 SQIVND (reference sequence). The V and J ends lost 5 bases and 0 bases, in that order; junction bases with no gene match: 12. The CDR3 runs to 17 residues. The CDR3 coding sequence is TGTGCCAGTAGTCCCCAGGCTAGCGGGTCCAACTCCTACGAGCAGTACTTC. Its translation is CASSPQASGSNSYEQYF.

This clone has only one observation. CDR3 sequence reads: CASGRGTDTQYF. Here the CDR3 DNA reads TGTGCCAGCGGGCGGGGCACAGATACGCAGTATTTT. The chain combines TRBV7-9 with TRBJ2-3, with D perhaps matching TRBD2 (5 bases). CDR1 SEHNR and CDR2 FQNEAQ come from the germline V gene (reference sequence). Trimming pared 8 bases from V and 1 base from J, leaving 7 bases between. The CDR3 spans 12 residues.

The V call is TRBV27, the J call TRBJ1-4; possible D gene TRBD1, 5 bases. This CDR3 comprises 15 residues. Germline CDR1 and CDR2: MNHEY and SMNVEV (reference sequence). V was pared by 5 bases and J by 5 bases, with 15 bases between. CDR3 sequence (DNA): TGTGCCAGCAGTCCCCTGACAGAGAGGAATGAAAAACTGTTTTTT. Protein product: CASSPLTERNEKLFF.

The chain uses TRBV27 and TRBJ2-1, with D uncertain. Trimming cost V 4 bases and J 1 base, with 8 bases left between them. Germline V gene data show CDR1 as MNHEY and CDR2 as SMNVEV (reference sequence). This CDR3 contains 14 residues. The CDR3 here is CASSYFRSYNEQFF. CDR3 bases: TGTGCCAGCAGTTACTTCCGTTCCTACAATGAGCAGTTCTTC.

This chain connects TRBV28 to TRBJ2-1; 9 nucleotides match TRBD1. Germline V gene data show CDR1 as MDHEN and CDR2 as SYDVKM. J lost 9 bases, V lost 5 bases, and 11 bases had no gene match. The CDR3 sequence is 15 residues long. The CDR3: CASSTTGTGKVEQFF. Written as DNA, the CDR3 is TGTGCCAGCAGTACTACCGGGACAGGGAAGGTTGAGCAGTTCTTC. Complete variable domain (other parts from reference TRBV28 and TRBJ2-1): DVKVTQSSRYLVKRTGEKVFLECVQDMDHENMFWYRQDPGLGLRLIYFSYDVKMKEKGDIPEGYSVSREKKERFSLILESASTNQTSMYLCASSTTGTGKVEQFFGPGTRLTVL.

The chain carries TRBV24-1 and TRBJ2-2; the D gene is possibly TRBD2 (6 bases). CDR3 length: 17 amino acids. Germline V gene lookup returns CDR1 KGHDR and CDR2 SFDVKD. V dropped 4 bases and J dropped 1 base, with 15 bases sitting between them. CDR3 nucleotides: TGTGCCACCAGTGAGAGTACCGGGACTGGGAACACCGGGGAGCTGTTTTTT. The encoded protein is CATSESTGTGNTGELFF.

The gene calls are TRBV19 and TRBJ2-3; TRBD2 is a possible D gene (6 bases). This CDR3 is 14 amino acids long. V lost 6 bases, J lost 2 bases, and 12 bases lay in between. The germline CDR1 and CDR2 sequences are LNHDA and SQIVND (reference sequence). The CDR3 protein is CASRPGLYTDTQYF. Here the CDR3 DNA reads TGTGCCAGTAGACCGGGACTCTACACAGATACGCAGTATTTT.